This passage covers 18 T cell receptor beta chains from one sample sequenced in a study of response to subunit inactivated influenza vaccine. TCRdb re-called the RT-PCR reads through MiXCR, storing one row per CDR3 protein. The sample has roughly 540,000 distinct CDR3 sequences, less than 25% seen once. This sample also appeared in a second study, on T cells expressing NK-cell markers. As that study records: cDNA encoding TCR beta was synthesized via 5'RACE template switching incorporating UMIs.

The starting material was CD4+ T cells sorted from PBMCs, obtained 12 days after vaccination. The receptors were sampled from a middle-aged man who received an inactivated influenza vaccine.

Many counts were recorded for this clonotype. One junction end disagrees with the germline gene, perhaps due to a read error. This chain links TRBV5-1 with TRBJ2-1, with D maybe TRBD2 (6 bases). This CDR3 has 15 amino acids. Per germline, CDR1 SGHRS and CDR2 YFSETQ. The CDR3 DNA follows: TGTGCCAGCAGTCTCGGGGGTGGGCCCTACAATGAGCAGTTCTTC. This codes for CASSLGGGPYNEQFF.

This rearrangement joins TRBV12-3 or TRBV12-4 to TRBJ2-2, with D unresolved. The CDR3 length is 16 residues. The V gene lost 4 bases and the J gene lost 0 bases, with 12 bases spanning the gap. The CDR3 is CASSSRHTTNTGELFF. The CDR3 DNA sequence: TGTGCCAGCAGTTCTCGACATACAACGAACACCGGGGAGCTGTTTTTT.

The chain couples TRBV7-2 to TRBJ2-5, with 7 bases lining up with TRBD1. V lost 1 base and J lost 7; bases outside the gene matches: 9. Germline V CDR1 and CDR2: SGHTA, FQGNSA. The CDR3 has 15 amino acids. The CDR3 loop is CASSLGQGFIGTQYF. Here the CDR3 DNA reads TGTGCCAGCAGCTTAGGACAGGGATTTATTGGGACCCAGTACTTC.

This clonotype has only a few counts. The chain uses TRBV20-1 and TRBJ2-7, with no clear D. The CDR3 consists of 11 residues. From germline, CDR1 is DFQATT and CDR2 SNEGSKA (reference sequence). Between the trimmed V and J ends, which lost 3 bases and 4 bases, there was a span of 7 bases. The CDR3 reads CSARMRYEQYF. For the CDR3, the DNA is TGCAGTGCTAGGATGAGGTACGAGCAGTACTTC.

This clonotype occurred a few times. This chain connects TRBV5-1 to TRBJ1-2; a possible D gene is TRBD1 (6 bases). The V gene lost 0 bases and the J gene lost 2 bases, with 8 bases spanning the gap. Germline assignment: CDR1 SGHRS and CDR2 YFSETQ. The CDR3 runs to 14 residues. CDR3 sequence (DNA): TGCGCCAGCAGCTTGGATACAGGGAACTATGGCTACACCTTC. This sequence encodes CASSLDTGNYGYTF.

This sequence joins TRBV7-2 and TRBJ1-4, with D possibly TRBD1 on 6 matching bases. Germline CDR1 reads SGHTA; CDR2 reads FQGNSA. The V and J ends lost 5 bases and 8 bases respectively, with 21 bases between them. The CDR3 consists of 16 residues. CDR3 sequence: CASSRRGDKGGEKLFF. The CDR3 bases are TGTGCCAGCAGCCGACGGGGGGACAAAGGAGGCGAAAAACTGTTTTTT.

Here the CDR3 reads CASSLMLAGGPGANVLTF. Written as DNA, the CDR3 is TGTGCCAGCAGTTTAATGCTAGCGGGAGGGCCTGGGGCCAACGTCCTGACTTTC. This sequence joins TRBV12-3 or TRBV12-4 and TRBJ2-6, with 12 bases identical to TRBD2. The CDR3 totals 18 residues. V lost 2 bases, J lost 2 bases, and 4 bases stayed unmatched.

This clonotype has a count of ten or more. The chain is built from TRBV7-2 and TRBJ2-2; D may be TRBD1 (6 bases). V gave up 5 bases and J gave up 4 bases, with 11 bases separating them. CDR3 length equals 14 residues. Per the germline V gene, CDR1 is SGHTA and CDR2 is FQGNSA. The CDR3 sequence: CASSPQGRTGELFF. CDR3 DNA: TGTGCCAGCAGCCCGCAGGGGCGCACCGGGGAGCTGTTTTTT.

There are a few counts of this clonotype. V and J are TRBV9 and TRBJ2-2; D not resolved. Germline V gene sequence: CDR1 SGDLS, CDR2 YYNGEE. V lost 2 bases and J 1 base, leaving 6 bases between the germline ends. The CDR3 spans 14 residues. Written as DNA, the CDR3 is TGTGCCAGCAGCGTCCGTCGGAACACCGGGGAGCTGTTTTTT. This codes for CASSVRRNTGELFF. The full variable domain, in which reference TRBV9 and TRBJ2-2 provide the parts outside the CDR3, is DSGVTQTPKHLITATGQRVTLRCSPRSGDLSVYWYQQSLDQGLQFLIQYYNGEERAKGNILERFSAQQFPDLHSELNLSSLELGDSALYFCASSVRRNTGELFFGEGSRLTVL.

The chain joins TRBV7-3 to TRBJ2-7; D unclear. Germline V gene lookup returns CDR1 SGHTA and CDR2 FQGTGA. The V end lost 5 bases, the J end lost 3 bases, and 17 bases lay between the germline ends. The CDR3 has 15 residues. CDR3 in DNA: TGTGCCAGCAGCCCCCTGCCCACGGGTGTCTACGAGCAGTACTTC. Translating gives CASSPLPTGVYEQYF.

This clonotype was counted only a few times. This chain links TRBV2 with TRBJ2-3; 10 bases are shared with TRBD2. Per the germline V gene, CDR1 is SNHLY and CDR2 is FYNNEI. The CDR3 has 15 residues. V lost 2 bases and J lost 3; bases outside the gene matches: 2. The CDR3: CASSELAGVTDTQYF. CDR3 nucleotide sequence: TGTGCCAGCAGTGAACTAGCGGGAGTTACAGATACGCAGTATTTT.

The chain uses TRBV20-1 and TRBJ2-3; D remains unclear. This CDR3 comprises 15 residues. CDR1 is DFQATT, CDR2 SNEGSKA, per germline (reference sequence). With 5 bases removed from V and 4 bases from J, the gap between germline ends came to 19 bases. The CDR3 sequence: CSARRSGSPSDTQYF. DNA for the CDR3: TGCAGTGCTCGAAGATCCGGGTCGCCCTCAGATACGCAGTATTTT.

This clonotype was detected only a few times. This chain connects TRBV20-1 to TRBJ1-1; no firm D call. CDR1 is DFQATT and CDR2 is SNEGSKA in the germline V gene (reference sequence). The CDR3 consists of 12 residues. The V gene lost 7 bases and the J gene lost 4 bases, with 13 bases spanning the gap. CDR3 residues: CSVPFKITEAFF. The CDR3 DNA reads TGCAGTGTTCCTTTTAAGATCACTGAAGCTTTCTTT.

The V call is TRBV6-5, the J call TRBJ2-3, with D perhaps TRBD1 or TRBD2 (5 bases each). The CDR3 contains 13 residues. Germline values: CDR1 MNHEY, CDR2 SVGAGI. V dropped 5 bases and J dropped 6 bases, with 12 bases sitting between them. The chain's CDR3 is CASSHEGTDTQYF. CDR3 in DNA: TGTGCCAGCAGTCACGAGGGGACCGATACGCAGTATTTT.

The V gene is TRBV5-6, the J gene TRBJ2-5, with D possibly TRBD2 on 7 matching bases. CDR1 SGHDT and CDR2 YYEEEE come from the germline V gene. Trimming removed 5 bases at V and 7 bases at J, with 18 bases between. The CDR3 sequence is 14 residues long. The CDR3 coding sequence is TGTGCCAGCAGTATTCGGGGGGCTCAGTTGACCCAGTACTTC. Its protein product is CASSIRGAQLTQYF.

A note on this clonotype: A read error may produce the germline difference seen at one junction end. CDR3: CASSPRRGNYGYTF. In DNA form, the CDR3 reads TGTGCCAGCTCACCTCGGCGGGGAAACTATGGGTACACCTTC. The chain joins TRBV18 to TRBJ1-2; D is uncertain. The germline V gene has CDR1 KGHSH and CDR2 LQKENI. This CDR3 comprises 14 residues.

This clonotype was found a few times. The chain carries TRBV10-3 and TRBJ2-1; 12 nucleotides match TRBD2. From germline, CDR1 is ENHRY and CDR2 SYGVKD. There are 15 residues in the CDR3. V shed 0 bases and J 8 bases; nucleotides not matched to a gene: 2. DNA for the CDR3: TGTGCCATCAGTGAGTCCCTAGCGGGGGGGCATGAGCAGTTCTTC. This encodes CAISESLAGGHEQFF.

This chain links TRBV7-2 with TRBJ2-1; D unresolved. The V end lost 1 base, the J end lost 7 bases, and 5 bases lay between the germline ends. CDR1 is SGHTA and CDR2 is FQGNSA in the germline V gene. The CDR3 is made up of 12 amino acids. This CDR3 reads CASSLGENEQFF. In DNA, the CDR3 is TGTGCCAGCAGCTTAGGAGAAAATGAGCAGTTCTTC.